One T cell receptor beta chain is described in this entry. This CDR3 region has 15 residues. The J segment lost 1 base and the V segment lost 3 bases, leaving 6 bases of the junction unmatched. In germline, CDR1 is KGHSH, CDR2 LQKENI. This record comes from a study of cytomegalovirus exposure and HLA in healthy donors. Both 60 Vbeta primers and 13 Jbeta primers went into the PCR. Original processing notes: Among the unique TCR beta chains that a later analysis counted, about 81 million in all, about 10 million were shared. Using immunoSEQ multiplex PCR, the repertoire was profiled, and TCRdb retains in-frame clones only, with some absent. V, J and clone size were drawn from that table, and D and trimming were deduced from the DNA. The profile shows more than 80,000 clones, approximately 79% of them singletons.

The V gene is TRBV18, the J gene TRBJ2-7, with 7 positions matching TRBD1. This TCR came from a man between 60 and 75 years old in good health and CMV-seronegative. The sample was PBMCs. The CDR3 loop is CASSPRQGGSYEQYV. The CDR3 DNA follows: TGTGCCAGCTCACCGAGACAGGGTGGGTCCTACGAGCAGTACGTC.